This T cell receptor beta chain was recorded in a study of blood T cells in healthy people across ages. Broader study findings: Age brought a roughly linear fall in TCR beta diversity measured per million T cells. Observed TCR beta diversity showed a strong correlation with the percentage of naive T cells as measured by flow cytometry. Total diversity from one million sequenced T cells was likely underestimated.

There are a few counts of this clonotype. The antigen remains undetermined. Sample-barcoded 5' priming and a J-beta primer mix drove a second PCR of about 7 to 12 cycles. The template-switch adaptor, which had 12 random nucleotides, put a tag on each cDNA molecule. TCRdb fed the 5' RACE reads into MiXCR, producing one record per CDR3 protein. Altogether roughly 640,000 distinct CDR3 sequences are present, around 31% being singletons, with the ten largest covering less than 20%. CDR1 is SEHNR, CDR2 FQNEAQ, per germline (reference sequence). The junction had 3 bases not matched to a gene; V was cut back by 8 bases and J by 0 bases. CDR3 length equals 13 residues.

This clonotype originated in a woman of 80 years or more in good health. This rearrangement joins TRBV7-9 to TRBJ1-1; 7 nucleotides align to TRBD1. Sequenced input: blood. The chain's CDR3 is CASLDRVNTEAFF. DNA for the CDR3: TGTGCCAGCCTTGACAGGGTGAACACTGAAGCTTTCTTT. Using reference TRBV7-9 and TRBJ1-1 for the parts outside the CDR3, the full variable domain is DTGVSQNPRHKITKRGQNVTFRCDPISEHNRLYWYRQTLGQGPEFLTYFQNEAQLEKSRLLSDRFSAERPKGSFSTLEIQRTEQGDSAMYLCASLDRVNTEAFFGQGTRLTVV.